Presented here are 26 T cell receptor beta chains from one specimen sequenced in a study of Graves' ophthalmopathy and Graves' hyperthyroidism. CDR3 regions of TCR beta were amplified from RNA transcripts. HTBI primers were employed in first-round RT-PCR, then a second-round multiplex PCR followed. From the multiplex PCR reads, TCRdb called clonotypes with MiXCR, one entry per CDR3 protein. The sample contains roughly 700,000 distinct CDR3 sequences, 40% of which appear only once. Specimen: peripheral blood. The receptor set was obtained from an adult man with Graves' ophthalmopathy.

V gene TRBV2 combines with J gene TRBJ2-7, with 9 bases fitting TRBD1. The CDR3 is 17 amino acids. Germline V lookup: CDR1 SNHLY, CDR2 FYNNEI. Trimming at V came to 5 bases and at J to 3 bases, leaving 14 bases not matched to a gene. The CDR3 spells CASSYLGPGQGNYEQYF. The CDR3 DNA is TGTGCCAGCAGTTACTTAGGTCCGGGACAGGGAAACTACGAGCAGTACTTC.

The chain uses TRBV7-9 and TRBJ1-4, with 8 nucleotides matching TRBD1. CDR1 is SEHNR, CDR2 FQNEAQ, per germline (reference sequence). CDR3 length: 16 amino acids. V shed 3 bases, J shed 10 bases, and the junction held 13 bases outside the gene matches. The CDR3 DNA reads TGTGCCAGCAGCTTGAGCCCCATGGGGCAGGGGGCAAAACTGTTTTTT. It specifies CASSLSPMGQGAKLFF.

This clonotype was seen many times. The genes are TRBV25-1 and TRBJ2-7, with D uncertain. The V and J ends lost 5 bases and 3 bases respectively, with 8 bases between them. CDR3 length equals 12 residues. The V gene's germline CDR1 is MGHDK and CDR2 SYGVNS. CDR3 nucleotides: TGTGCCAGCAGTATCCAGGACTACGAGCAGTACTTC. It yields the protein CASSIQDYEQYF.

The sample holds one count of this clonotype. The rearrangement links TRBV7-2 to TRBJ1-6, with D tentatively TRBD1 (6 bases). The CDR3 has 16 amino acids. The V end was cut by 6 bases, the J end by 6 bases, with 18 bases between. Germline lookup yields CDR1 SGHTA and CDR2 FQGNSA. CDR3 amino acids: CASSEAGARGNSPLHF. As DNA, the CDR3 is TGTGCCAGCAGTGAAGCAGGGGCGCGGGGTAATTCACCCCTCCACTTT.

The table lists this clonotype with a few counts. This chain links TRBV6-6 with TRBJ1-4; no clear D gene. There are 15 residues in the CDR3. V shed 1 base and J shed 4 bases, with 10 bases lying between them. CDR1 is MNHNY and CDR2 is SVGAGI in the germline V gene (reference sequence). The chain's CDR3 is CASSYLGDLNEKLFF. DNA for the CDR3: TGTGCCAGCAGTTACTTAGGAGACCTTAATGAAAAACTGTTTTTT.

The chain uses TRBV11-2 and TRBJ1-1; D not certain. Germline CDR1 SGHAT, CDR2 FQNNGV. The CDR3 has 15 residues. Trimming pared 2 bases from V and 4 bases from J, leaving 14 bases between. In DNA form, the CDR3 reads TGTGCCAGCAGCTTAAACTGGGGTCCGGGCACTGAAGCTTTCTTT. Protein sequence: CASSLNWGPGTEAFF. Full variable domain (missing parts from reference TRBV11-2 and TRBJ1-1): EAGVAQSPRYKIIEKRQSVAFWCNPISGHATLYWYQQILGQGPKLLIQFQNNGVVDDSQLPKDRFSAERLKGVDSTLKIQPAKLEDSAVYLCASSLNWGPGTEAFFGQGTRLTVV.

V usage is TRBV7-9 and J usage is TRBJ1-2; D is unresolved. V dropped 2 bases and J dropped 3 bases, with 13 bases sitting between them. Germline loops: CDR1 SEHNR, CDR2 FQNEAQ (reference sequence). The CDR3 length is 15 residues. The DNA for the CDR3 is TGTGCCAGCAGCTTAATAGCCGGGGAGCACTATGGCTACACCTTC. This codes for CASSLIAGEHYGYTF.

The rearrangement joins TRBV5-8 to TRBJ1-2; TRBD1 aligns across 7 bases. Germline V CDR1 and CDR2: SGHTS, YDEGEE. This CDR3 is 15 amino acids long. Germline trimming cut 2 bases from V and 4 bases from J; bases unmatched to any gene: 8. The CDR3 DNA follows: TGTGCCAGCAGCTTATACAGGGGAATGAGCTATGGCTACACCTTC. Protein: CASSLYRGMSYGYTF.

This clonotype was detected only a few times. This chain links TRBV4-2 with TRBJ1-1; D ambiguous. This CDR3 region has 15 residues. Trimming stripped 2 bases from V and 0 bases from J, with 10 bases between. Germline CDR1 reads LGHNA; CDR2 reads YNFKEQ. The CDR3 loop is CASSQNNLVNTEAFF. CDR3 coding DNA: TGTGCCAGCAGCCAAAACAATCTTGTGAACACTGAAGCTTTCTTT.

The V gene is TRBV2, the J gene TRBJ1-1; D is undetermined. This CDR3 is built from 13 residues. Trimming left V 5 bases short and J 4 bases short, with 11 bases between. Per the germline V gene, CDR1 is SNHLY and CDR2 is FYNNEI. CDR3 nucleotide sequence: TGTGCCAGCAGTTTGATCGGATCCACTGAAGCTTTCTTT. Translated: CASSLIGSTEAFF.

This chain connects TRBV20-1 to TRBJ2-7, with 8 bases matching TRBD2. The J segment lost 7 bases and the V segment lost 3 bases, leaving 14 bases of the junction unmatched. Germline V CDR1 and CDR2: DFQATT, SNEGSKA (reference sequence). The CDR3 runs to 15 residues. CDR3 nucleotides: TGCAGTGCTAGGGAGGCCCAGACTAGCGATAGGGAGCAGTACTTC. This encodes CSAREAQTSDREQYF.

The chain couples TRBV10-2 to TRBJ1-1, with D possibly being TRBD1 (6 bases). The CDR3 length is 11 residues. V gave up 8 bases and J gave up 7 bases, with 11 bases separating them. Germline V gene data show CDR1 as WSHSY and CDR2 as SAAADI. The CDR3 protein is CASVGAREAFF. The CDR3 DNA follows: TGCGCCAGCGTGGGGGCCCGTGAAGCTTTCTTT.

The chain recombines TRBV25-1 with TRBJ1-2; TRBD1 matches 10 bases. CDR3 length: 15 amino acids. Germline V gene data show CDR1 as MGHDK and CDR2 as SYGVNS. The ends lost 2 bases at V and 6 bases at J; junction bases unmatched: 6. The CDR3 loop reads CASSERDRGGHGYTF. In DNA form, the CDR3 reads TGTGCCAGCAGTGAAAGGGACAGGGGAGGACATGGCTACACCTTC.

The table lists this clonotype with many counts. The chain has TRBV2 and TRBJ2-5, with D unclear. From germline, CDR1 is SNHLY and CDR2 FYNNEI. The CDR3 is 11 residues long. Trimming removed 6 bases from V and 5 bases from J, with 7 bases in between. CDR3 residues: CASRLGETQYF. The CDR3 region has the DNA TGTGCCAGCAGGTTGGGGGAGACCCAGTACTTC.

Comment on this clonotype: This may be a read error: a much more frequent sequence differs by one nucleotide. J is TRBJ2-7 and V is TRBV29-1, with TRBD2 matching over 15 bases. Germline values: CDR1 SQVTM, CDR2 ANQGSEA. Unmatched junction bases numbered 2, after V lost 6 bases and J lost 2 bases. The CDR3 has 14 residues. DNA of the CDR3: TGCAGCGTACGGACTAGCGGGAGGGCCTACGAGCAGTACTTC. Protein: CSVRTSGRAYEQYF.

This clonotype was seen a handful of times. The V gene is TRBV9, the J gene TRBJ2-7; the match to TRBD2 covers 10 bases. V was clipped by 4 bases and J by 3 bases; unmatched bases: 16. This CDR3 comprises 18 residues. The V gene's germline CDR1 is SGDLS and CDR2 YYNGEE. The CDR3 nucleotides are TGTGCCAGCAGCTTCCGCCCAATTACTAGCGGGAAATTCTACGAGCAGTACTTC. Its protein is CASSFRPITSGKFYEQYF.

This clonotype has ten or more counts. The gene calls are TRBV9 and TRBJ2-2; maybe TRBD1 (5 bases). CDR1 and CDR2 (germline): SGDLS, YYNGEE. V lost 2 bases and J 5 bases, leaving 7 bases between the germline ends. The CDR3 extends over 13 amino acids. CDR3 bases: TGTGCCAGCAGCGTCGCAGGGACCGGGGAGCTGTTTTTT. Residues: CASSVAGTGELFF.

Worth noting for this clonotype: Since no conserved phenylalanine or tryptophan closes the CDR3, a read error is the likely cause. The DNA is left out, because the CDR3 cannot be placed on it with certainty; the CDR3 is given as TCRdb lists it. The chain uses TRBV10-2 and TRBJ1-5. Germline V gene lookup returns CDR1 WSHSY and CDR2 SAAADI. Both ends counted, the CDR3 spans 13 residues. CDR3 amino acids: CASTESIGQPLHS.

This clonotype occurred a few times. Here the CDR3 reads CASSQILEGVAQYF. CDR3 coding DNA: TGTGCCAGCAGCCAAATACTAGAGGGAGTGGCCCAGTACTTC. This chain uses TRBV3-1 with TRBJ2-5; D is perhaps TRBD2 (5 bases). The V and J ends lost 2 bases and 9 bases respectively, with 16 bases between them. Germline lookup yields CDR1 LGHDT and CDR2 YNNKEL (reference sequence). The CDR3 loop spans 14 amino acids.

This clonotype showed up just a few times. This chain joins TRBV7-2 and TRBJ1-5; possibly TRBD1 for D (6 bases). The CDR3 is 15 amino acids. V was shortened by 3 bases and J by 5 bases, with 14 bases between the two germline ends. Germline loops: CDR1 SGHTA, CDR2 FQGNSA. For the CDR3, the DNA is TGTGCCAGCAGCTTGGCCGGGGGCGCCGATCAGCCCCAGCATTTT. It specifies CASSLAGGADQPQHF.

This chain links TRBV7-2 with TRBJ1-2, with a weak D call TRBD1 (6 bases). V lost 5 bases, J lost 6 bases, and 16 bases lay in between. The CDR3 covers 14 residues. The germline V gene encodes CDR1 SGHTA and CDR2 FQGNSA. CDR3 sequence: CASSPLGGADGYTF. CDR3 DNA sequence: TGTGCCAGCAGCCCCTTAGGGGGGGCCGATGGCTACACCTTC.

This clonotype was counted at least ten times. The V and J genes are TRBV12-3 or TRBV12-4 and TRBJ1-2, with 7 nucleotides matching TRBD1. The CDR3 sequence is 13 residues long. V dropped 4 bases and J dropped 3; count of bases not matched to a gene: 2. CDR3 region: CASSWDSYYGYTF. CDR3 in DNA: TGTGCCAGCAGTTGGGACAGCTACTATGGCTACACCTTC.

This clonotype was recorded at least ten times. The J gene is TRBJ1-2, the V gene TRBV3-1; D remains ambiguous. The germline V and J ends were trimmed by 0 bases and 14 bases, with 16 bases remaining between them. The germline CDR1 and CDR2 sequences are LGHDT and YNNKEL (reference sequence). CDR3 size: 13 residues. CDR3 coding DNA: TGTGCCAGCAGCCAAGATGTGACGGCCAGGTGTACCTTC. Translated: CASSQDVTARCTF.

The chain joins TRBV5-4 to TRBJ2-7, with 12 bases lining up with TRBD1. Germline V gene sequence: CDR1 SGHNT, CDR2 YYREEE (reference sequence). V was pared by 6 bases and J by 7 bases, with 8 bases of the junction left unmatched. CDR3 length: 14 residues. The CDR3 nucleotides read TGTGCCAGCATGCCGGGACAGGGGGCCGGGGAGCAGTACTTC. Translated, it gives CASMPGQGAGEQYF.

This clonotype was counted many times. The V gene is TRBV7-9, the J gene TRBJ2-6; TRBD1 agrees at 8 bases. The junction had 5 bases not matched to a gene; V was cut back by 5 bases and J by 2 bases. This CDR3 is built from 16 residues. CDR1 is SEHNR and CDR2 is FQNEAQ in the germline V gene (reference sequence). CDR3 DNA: TGTGCCAGCAGCACGCCAGGGGGCGCTGGGGCCAACGTCCTGACTTTC. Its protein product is CASSTPGGAGANVLTF.

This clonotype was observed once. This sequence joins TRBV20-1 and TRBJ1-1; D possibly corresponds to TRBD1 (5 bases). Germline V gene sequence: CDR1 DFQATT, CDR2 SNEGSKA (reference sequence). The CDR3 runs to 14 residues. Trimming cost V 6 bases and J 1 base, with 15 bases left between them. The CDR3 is CSASSLGTNTEAFF. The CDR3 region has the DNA TGCAGTGCCAGCTCACTCGGGACGAACACTGAAGCTTTCTTT.